The T cell receptor (beta chain) described here comes from a study of Ad26.COV2.S vaccination and SARS-CoV-2 variants. To note about this clone: What it binds is unknown.

The CDR3 spans 18 residues. From germline, CDR1 is SGHRS and CDR2 YFSETQ. Trimming stripped 2 bases from V and 0 bases from J, with 15 bases between. Only in-frame clones appear in the TCRdb table, and some are missing; sequencing was by immunoSEQ multiplex PCR. The table has approximately 400,000 clones, approximately 90% seen once. Overall study results and limits: Total T cell responses, in the TCR breadth and depth analyses, may have been underestimated. Reportedly, spike-specific CD8+ and CD4+ T cell responses achieved substantial breadth once vaccination had taken place.

The clonotype comes from a human donor who had recovered from COVID-19. The rearrangement uses TRBV5-1 and TRBJ2-6, with D possibly being TRBD2 (6 bases). The starting material was peripheral blood, obtained after recovery from COVID-19. DNA of the CDR3: TGCGCCAGCAGCTTTGGAGGGACGGATTTCTCTGGGGCCAACGTCCTGACTTTC. Its protein is CASSFGGTDFSGANVLTF. The full variable domain, completed using reference TRBV5-1 and TRBJ2-6, is KAGVTQTPRYLIKTRGQQVTLSCSPISGHRSVSWYQQTPGQGLQFLFEYFSETQRNKGNFPGRFSGRQFSNSRSEMNVSTLELGDSALYLCASSFGGTDFSGANVLTFGAGSRLTVL.